A single sample is the source of the 10 T cell receptor beta chains below, sequenced in a study of shared clonotypes between healthy human individuals (dated by TCRdb to 2019 to 2021). To prepare the library, the immunoSEQ multiplex PCR assay was applied. TCRdb re-hosts the immuneACCESS table, in-frame sequences only. Its copies lack some clones; in the studies checked, an unresolved V gene accounts for under half of them, and the cause for the rest is not known. The sample table holds millions of clones, of which 93% were seen once. Jointly, the top ten make up 0.35% to 0.5% of the sample. Input material: naive CD4+ T cells from PBMCs. The cell subset or site label on this specimen signifies: CD45RA+ positively selected. The receptors derive from a man aged 18 to 35 in good health. Some clones in this sample may be carry-over from other donors' samples.

J is TRBJ1-1 and V is TRBV5-1, with 12 nucleotides matching TRBD1. The CDR3 is made up of 18 amino acids. J was trimmed by 0 bases and V by 4 bases; bases with no gene match: 10. The germline V gene encodes CDR1 SGHRS and CDR2 YFSETQ. The CDR3 reads CASSLVGQGAPMNTEAFF. The CDR3 DNA is TGCGCCAGCAGCCTGGTGGGACAGGGGGCCCCAATGAACACTGAAGCTTTCTTT.

There are a few counts of this clone. The CDR3 DNA reads as TGTGCCAGTAGTATAGGTGGGACTAGCGGTTTCAATGAGCAGTTCTTC. It translates to CASSIGGTSGFNEQFF. The rearrangement links TRBV19 to TRBJ2-1; the match to TRBD2 covers 11 bases. Per the germline V gene, CDR1 is LNHDA and CDR2 is SQIVND (reference sequence). This CDR3 comprises 16 residues. V shed 1 base and J 6 bases; nucleotides not matched to a gene: 5.

This chain links TRBV19 with TRBJ2-7; 9 bases agree with TRBD1. J was trimmed by 2 bases and V by 4 bases; bases with no gene match: 6. Germline CDR1 and CDR2: LNHDA and SQIVND (reference sequence). This CDR3 is built from 15 residues. The DNA of the CDR3 is TGTGCCAGTAGTAGTTCCGGACAGGGGACCTACGAGCAGTACTTC. Its protein product is CASSSSGQGTYEQYF.

J is TRBJ1-5 and V is TRBV19, with 9 bases fitting TRBD1. With 6 bases clipped from V and 1 base from J, the junction kept 10 bases outside the gene matches. Germline CDR1 reads LNHDA; CDR2 reads SQIVND (reference sequence). The CDR3 length is 17 residues. The CDR3 sequence is CASRTRRGQGSNQPQHF. CDR3 coding DNA: TGTGCCAGTAGGACTAGAAGAGGACAGGGGAGCAATCAGCCCCAGCATTTT.

The rearrangement joins TRBV5-6 to TRBJ2-7; D might be TRBD2 (6 bases). V was clipped by 0 bases and J by 1 base, with 14 bases between them. Per germline, CDR1 SGHDT and CDR2 YYEEEE. The CDR3 spans 16 residues. The CDR3 bases are TGTGCCAGCAGCTTGGTCCCGGGAGAAATGTCCTACGAGCAGTACTTC. Encoded protein: CASSLVPGEMSYEQYF.

The chain is built from TRBV6-5 and TRBJ1-2, with 8 positions matching TRBD1. CDR1 and CDR2 from the germline V gene are MNHEY and SVGAGI. The CDR3 totals 15 residues. V shed 0 bases and J 5 bases; nucleotides not matched to a gene: 5. This CDR3 is CASSYSTNRGYGYTF. Written as DNA, the CDR3 is TGTGCCAGCAGTTACTCGACTAACAGGGGGTATGGCTACACCTTC.

This sequence joins TRBV2 and TRBJ2-5; TRBD1 matches 11 bases. V lost 4 bases to trimming and J lost 3 bases; unmatched junction nucleotides: 16. The CDR3 is made up of 19 amino acids. Germline V gene lookup returns CDR1 SNHLY and CDR2 FYNNEI. In DNA, the CDR3 is TGTGCCAGCAGTGTTTCCAACCCGGGACAGGGGGAAGAGGAAGAGACCCAGTACTTC. Residues: CASSVSNPGQGEEEETQYF. The variable domain in full, with the rest retrieved from reference TRBV2 and TRBJ2-5, is EPEVTQTPSHQVTQMGQEVILRCVPISNHLYFYWYRQILGQKVEFLVSFYNNEISEKSEIFDDQFSVERPDGSNFTLKIRSTKLEDSAMYFCASSVSNPGQGEEEETQYFGPGTRLLVL.

CDR3 in amino acids: CASSLAVTGNTEAFF. CDR3 sequence (DNA): TGTGCCAGCAGCTTAGCGGTGACAGGGAACACTGAAGCTTTCTTT. The chain joins TRBV7-9 to TRBJ1-1; perhaps TRBD1 as D (6 bases). Germline V gene sequence: CDR1 SEHNR, CDR2 FQNEAQ (reference sequence). The CDR3 contains 15 residues. Trimming removed 0 bases at V and 1 base at J, with 9 bases between.

Note on this clone: Other DNA variants within this sample encode the same CDR3. The genes are TRBV19 and TRBJ2-1, with D unclear. Germline-derived CDR1 and CDR2 are LNHDA and SQIVND (reference sequence). The CDR3 is 14 amino acids. V shed 1 base and J shed 0 bases, with 4 bases lying between them. The CDR3, as DNA: TGTGCCAGTAGTATAGGGGGCTCCTACAATGAGCAGTTCTTC. Protein: CASSIGGSYNEQFF.

J is TRBJ1-1 and V is TRBV6-1; D might be TRBD1 (6 bases). The V gene lost 8 bases and the J gene lost 2 bases, with 18 bases spanning the gap. The CDR3 runs to 15 residues. CDR1 and CDR2 from the germline V gene are MNHNS and SASEGT. CDR3 loop: CASGLGAGDNTEAFF. Written as DNA, the CDR3 is TGTGCCAGCGGTCTGGGGGCGGGGGACAACACTGAAGCTTTCTTT.